Shown below are 17 T cell receptor beta chains from a single sample sequenced in a study of blood T cell repertoires in COVID-19. Some clones are missing from TCRdb's copy, which holds only in-frame ones; the method was immunoSEQ multiplex PCR. The table shows roughly 240,000 clones, with roughly 85% occurring only once. The sequencing input was PBMCs or T cells enriched from blood (not recorded which). Every receptor here comes from a woman aged 45-60 years with acute COVID-19.

The chain has TRBV5-1 and TRBJ1-1; D might be TRBD1 (5 bases). Looked up from germline, CDR1 is SGHRS and CDR2 is YFSETQ. V gave up 1 base and J gave up 3 bases, with 10 bases separating them. This CDR3 comprises 14 residues. The CDR3 DNA reads TGCGCCAGCAGCTTGCGGTTGGGGCACACTGAAGCTTTCTTT. Translating it yields CASSLRLGHTEAFF.

The rearrangement links TRBV9 to TRBJ1-3; the match to TRBD1 covers 8 bases. From germline, CDR1 is SGDLS and CDR2 YYNGEE. This CDR3 is 16 amino acids long. With V trimmed by 0 bases and J by 4 bases, 6 bases remained unmatched. CDR3 loop: CASSVDPGQGGNTIYF. CDR3 DNA: TGTGCCAGCAGCGTAGATCCAGGACAGGGAGGAAACACCATATATTTT.

The chain carries TRBV4-3 and TRBJ1-2; 7 bases map to TRBD1. After removal of 0 bases from V and 11 bases from J, the junction contained 9 bases not matched to a gene. CDR1 and CDR2 from the germline V gene are LGHNA and YSLEER. This CDR3 is 14 amino acids long. Written as DNA, the CDR3 is TGCGCCAGCAGCCAAGAATCTGAGTACAGGGGATACACCTTC. Protein: CASSQESEYRGYTF.

This chain connects TRBV7-2 to TRBJ2-5; the D gene is possibly TRBD1 (5 bases). The CDR3 has 15 residues. Trimming stripped 2 bases from V and 1 base from J, with 11 bases between. CDR1 SGHTA and CDR2 FQGNSA come from the germline V gene. The CDR3 DNA is TGTGCCAGCAGCTTACCCCAGGGCGTCCAAGAGACCCAGTACTTC. Amino acid sequence: CASSLPQGVQETQYF.

The chain combines TRBV4-3 with TRBJ2-2, with D possibly being TRBD2 (6 bases). V was shortened by 3 bases and J by 2 bases, with 10 bases between the two germline ends. This CDR3 is built from 15 residues. The germline gives CDR1 LGHNA, CDR2 YSLEER. The chain's CDR3 is CASSQGDSNTGELFF. The CDR3 DNA follows: TGCGCCAGCAGCCAGGGGGACTCAAACACCGGGGAGCTGTTTTTT.

The chain employs TRBV5-4 and TRBJ1-5, with a tentative D call TRBD1 (6 bases). V was shortened by 4 bases and J by 1 base, with 9 bases between the two germline ends. The CDR3 is made up of 14 amino acids. CDR1 and CDR2 from the germline V gene are SGHNT and YYREEE (reference sequence). The CDR3 sequence is CASSAQGSNQPQHF. CDR3 sequence (DNA): TGTGCCAGCAGCGCACAGGGCAGCAATCAGCCCCAGCATTTT.

This chain links TRBV27 with TRBJ2-2; a weak D match, TRBD1 (5 bases). Trimming took off 5 bases at V and 0 bases at J, with 10 bases between the two ends. The CDR3 is made up of 15 amino acids. Per germline, CDR1 MNHEY and CDR2 SMNVEV (reference sequence). The CDR3 is CASSRQIANTGELFF. CDR3 bases: TGTGCCAGCAGTCGACAGATCGCGAACACCGGGGAGCTGTTTTTT.

The CDR3 is CAWLGTGSSEQYF. The DNA of the CDR3 is TGTGCCTGGTTGGGGACAGGCTCGTCCGAGCAGTACTTC. The chain joins TRBV30 to TRBJ2-7; 8 bases fit TRBD1. Germline-derived CDR1 and CDR2 are GTSNPN and SVGIG (reference sequence). V shed 5 bases, J shed 6 bases, and the junction held 9 bases outside the gene matches. The CDR3 extends over 13 amino acids.

The chain carries TRBV19 and TRBJ1-5; no firm D call. V was cut by 7 bases and J by 2 bases, with 9 bases left in between. Germline CDR1 reads LNHDA; CDR2 reads SQIVND (reference sequence). CDR3 length equals 13 residues. The CDR3, as DNA: TGTGCCAGTACCACTCTGGGCAATCAGCCCCAGCATTTT. This codes for CASTTLGNQPQHF.

This chain uses TRBV15 with TRBJ2-7; no clear D gene. The CDR3 has 16 residues. CDR1 LNHNV and CDR2 YYDKDF come from the germline V gene (reference sequence). V gave up 0 bases and J gave up 1 base, with 13 bases separating them. The CDR3 coding sequence is TGTGCCACCAGCAGAGATGGAATGGGCAGATCCTACGAGCAGTACTTC. It specifies CATSRDGMGRSYEQYF.

There are many counts of this clone. The chain is built from TRBV11-3 and TRBJ2-2; weak D call: TRBD1 (7 bases). Trimming pared 1 base from V and 0 bases from J, leaving 12 bases between. The germline V gene encodes CDR1 SGHNT and CDR2 YENEEA. The CDR3 is 17 amino acids. The CDR3 bases are TGTGCCAGCAGCTTAGGAGGGGGGACAGCGAACACCGGGGAGCTGTTTTTT. It codes for CASSLGGGTANTGELFF. The full variable domain, with the rest looked up from reference TRBV11-3 and TRBJ2-2, is EAGVVQSPRYKIIEKKQPVAFWCNPISGHNTLYWYLQNLGQGPELLIRYENEEAVDDSQLPKDRFSAERLKGVDSTLKIQPAELGDSAVYLCASSLGGGTANTGELFFGEGSRLTVL.

This clone was observed a handful of times. The V call is TRBV5-5, the J call TRBJ2-7; 7 bases fit TRBD1. Germline CDR1 and CDR2: SGHKS and YYEKEE (reference sequence). J was trimmed by 5 bases and V by 0 bases; bases with no gene match: 8. The CDR3 covers 15 residues. The CDR3 protein is CASSLAGQSSHEQYF. For the CDR3, the DNA is TGTGCCAGCAGCTTGGCGGGACAGTCTTCCCACGAGCAGTACTTC.

This clone is a singleton in its sample. A single base separates this from a much larger clone, so it may be a read error. CDR3 amino acids: CASSSTGAETQYF. CDR3 sequence (DNA): TGTGCCAGCAGCTCGACAGGGGCAGAGACCCAGTACTTC. V gene TRBV5-4 combines with J gene TRBJ2-5; TRBD1 matches 8 bases. V lost 3 bases and J lost 4; bases outside the gene matches: 2. Germline loops: CDR1 SGHNT, CDR2 YYREEE (reference sequence). The CDR3 is 13 amino acids.

This clone was detected ten times or more. The junction departs from germline at one end; a sequencing error may be responsible. This sample includes further DNA sequences coding for the same CDR3. The J gene is TRBJ2-2, the V gene TRBV9; 9 nucleotides align to TRBD2. This CDR3 region has 17 residues. Per the germline V gene, CDR1 is SGDLS and CDR2 is YYNGEE. In DNA form, the CDR3 reads TGTGCCCGCAGCGTAGCGGCGGGGGGGCCTAGTTCCGGGGAGCTGTTTTTT. Translated: CARSVAAGGPSSGELFF. The full variable domain, completed using reference TRBV9 and TRBJ2-2, is DSGVTQTPKHLITATGQRVTLRCSPRSGDLSVYWYQQSLDQGLQFLIQYYNGEERAKGNILERFSAQQFPDLHSELNLSSLELGDSALYFCARSVAAGGPSSGELFFGEGSRLTVL.

V gene TRBV29-1 combines with J gene TRBJ2-4; TRBD2 might be the D (5 bases). V was pared by 6 bases and J by 5 bases, with 11 bases between. This CDR3 contains 12 residues. The germline CDR1 and CDR2 sequences are SQVTM and ANQGSEA. In nucleotides, the CDR3 is TGCAGCGTCGGTGTCGGGGAAAACATTCAGTACTTC. Its protein product is CSVGVGENIQYF.

This chain joins TRBV6-2 or TRBV6-3 and TRBJ1-2, with D unclear. V lost 3 bases and J 6 bases, leaving 8 bases between the germline ends. CDR1 MNHEY and CDR2 SVGEGT come from the germline V gene. The CDR3 runs 12 residues. CDR3 DNA: TGTGCCAGCAGTTATAACGGTCATGGCTACACCTTC. This gives the protein CASSYNGHGYTF.

The gene calls are TRBV25-1 and TRBJ1-6, with TRBD1 matching 9 bases. With V trimmed by 6 bases and J by 5 bases, 2 bases remained unmatched. Germline V lookup: CDR1 MGHDK, CDR2 SYGVNS. The CDR3 has 14 residues. Here the CDR3 reads CASSWDRDNSPLHF. DNA of the CDR3: TGTGCCAGCAGCTGGGACAGGGATAATTCACCCCTCCACTTT.